Shown below are 32 T cell receptor beta chains from a single sample sequenced in a study of T cell responses to AZD1222 COVID-19 vaccine. Libraries were prepared by immunoSEQ multiplex PCR; TCRdb keeps only in-frame clonotypes and omits some of them. The data hold some 130,000 clones, with over 90% observed a single time. The source was peripheral blood, collected on day 0 of AZD1222 vaccination. The origin of the receptors is an adult in good health.

V gene TRBV19 combines with J gene TRBJ2-7; D gene unclear. Trimming shortened V by 5 bases and J by 0 bases, and 11 bases separated the two germline ends. Germline CDR1 LNHDA, CDR2 SQIVND (reference sequence). This CDR3 is built from 14 residues. CDR3 nucleotides: TGTGCCAGTAGTTTAAGCGCGAGCTCCTACGAGCAGTACTTC. It encodes CASSLSASSYEQYF.

This chain connects TRBV19 to TRBJ2-2; no definite D call. Deletions cut 4 bases from V and 4 bases from J, with 7 bases between. Germline V gives CDR1 LNHDA, CDR2 SQIVND (reference sequence). This CDR3 is 13 amino acids long. CDR3 amino acids: CASSRSTTGELFF. The CDR3 DNA reads as TGTGCCAGTAGTAGGTCGACCACCGGGGAGCTGTTTTTT.

The chain uses TRBV6-5 and TRBJ2-5; no definite D call. V lost 2 bases and J lost 2, with 9 bases in between. This CDR3 comprises 14 residues. Per the germline V gene, CDR1 is MNHEY and CDR2 is SVGAGI. DNA for the CDR3: TGTGCCAGCAGTTACGACCAAGGGCAAGAGACCCAGTACTTC. It codes for CASSYDQGQETQYF.

V is TRBV29-1 and J is TRBJ1-2; tentatively, D is TRBD1 (6 bases). In germline, CDR1 is SQVTM, CDR2 ANQGSEA. This CDR3 has 11 residues. Trimming stripped 6 bases from V and 6 bases from J, with 11 bases between. The CDR3 reads CSVAGDDGYTF. The CDR3 DNA is TGCAGCGTCGCAGGGGATGATGGCTACACCTTC.

The J gene is TRBJ2-2, the V gene TRBV6-4, with D possibly TRBD2 on 5 matching bases. The CDR3 extends over 15 amino acids. V was clipped by 4 bases and J by 4 bases, with 13 bases between them. CDR1 is MRHNA, CDR2 SNTAGT, per germline. In DNA, the CDR3 is TGTGCCAGCAGTGTGGAGGCAGGCGCCACCGGGGAGCTGTTTTTT. It encodes CASSVEAGATGELFF.

The gene calls are TRBV10-3 and TRBJ2-2; 12 bases match TRBD1. CDR1 is ENHRY, CDR2 SYGVKD, per germline. This CDR3 comprises 18 residues. V gave up 6 bases and J gave up 5 bases; unmatched junction bases: 13. CDR3 nucleotides: TGTGCCATCAGGCCCGGGACAGGGGGCAACGAGGTGACCGGGGAGCTGTTTTTT. Its protein is CAIRPGTGGNEVTGELFF.

The rearrangement links TRBV19 to TRBJ2-5; 7 bases fit TRBD1. CDR1 is LNHDA and CDR2 is SQIVND in the germline V gene (reference sequence). The CDR3 sequence is 15 residues long. V was pared by 2 bases and J by 5 bases, with 8 bases of the junction left unmatched. CDR3 loop: CASSIQQGSAETQYF. CDR3 nucleotides: TGTGCCAGTAGTATACAACAGGGGTCTGCGGAGACCCAGTACTTC.

The CDR3 DNA follows: TGTGCCAGCAGTCCAGGACAGGGGCCGGAAAAACTGTTTTTT. The encoded protein is CASSPGQGPEKLFF. The V gene is TRBV6-5, the J gene TRBJ1-4; 9 bases align to TRBD1. The germline V gene has CDR1 MNHEY and CDR2 SVGAGI. Trimming took 5 bases from V and 8 from J; bases not matched to a gene: 6. This CDR3 comprises 14 residues.

The chain couples TRBV5-1 to TRBJ2-5; D is perhaps TRBD2 (6 bases). Germline V CDR1 and CDR2: SGHRS, YFSETQ. The V end lost 0 bases, the J end lost 4 bases, and 10 bases lay between the germline ends. The CDR3 extends over 14 amino acids. Here the CDR3 reads CASSLGEGGETQYF. DNA of the CDR3: TGCGCCAGCAGCTTGGGAGAGGGAGGAGAGACCCAGTACTTC. Full variable domain (missing parts from reference TRBV5-1 and TRBJ2-5): KAGVTQTPRYLIKTRGQQVTLSCSPISGHRSVSWYQQTPGQGLQFLFEYFSETQRNKGNFPGRFSGRQFSNSRSEMNVSTLELGDSALYLCASSLGEGGETQYFGPGTRLLVL.

The chain combines TRBV7-6 with TRBJ2-7; 11 positions agree with TRBD2. With 1 base clipped from V and 3 bases from J, the junction kept 2 bases outside the gene matches. The CDR3 covers 15 residues. Germline V gene sequence: CDR1 SGHVS, CDR2 FNYEAQ. This chain's CDR3 is CASSLVAGGDYEQYF. The CDR3 DNA reads as TGTGCCAGCAGCTTAGTAGCGGGAGGGGACTACGAGCAGTACTTC.

The V and J genes are TRBV19 and TRBJ2-5; D unresolved. The germline V and J ends were trimmed by 4 bases and 5 bases, with 11 bases remaining between them. CDR1 is LNHDA and CDR2 is SQIVND in the germline V gene (reference sequence). The CDR3 length is 13 residues. CDR3 region: CASSTRLSETQYF. The CDR3 DNA reads TGTGCCAGTAGTACCCGCTTGAGCGAGACCCAGTACTTC.

The chain links TRBV11-2 to TRBJ2-5; D not resolved. Germline-derived CDR1 and CDR2 are SGHAT and FQNNGV. The germline V and J ends were trimmed by 5 bases and 5 bases, with 6 bases remaining between them. CDR3 length equals 11 residues. The CDR3 sequence: CASSTMETQYF. The DNA for the CDR3 is TGTGCCAGCAGCACCATGGAGACCCAGTACTTC.

This clone was observed once. This sequence joins TRBV5-4 and TRBJ1-3, with D tentatively TRBD1 (6 bases). The germline gives CDR1 SGHNT, CDR2 YYREEE (reference sequence). Trimming left V 1 base short and J 0 bases short, with 8 bases between. The CDR3 has 15 residues. CDR3 nucleotide sequence: TGTGCCAGCAGCTTGAGGGGGAGCTCTGGAAACACCATATATTTT. This encodes CASSLRGSSGNTIYF.

The chain combines TRBV5-1 with TRBJ2-3, with 7 bases fitting TRBD1. CDR1 and CDR2 from the germline V gene are SGHRS and YFSETQ. Unmatched junction bases numbered 7, after V lost 1 base and J lost 2 bases. This CDR3 has 16 amino acids. Written as DNA, the CDR3 is TGCGCCAGCAGCTTGAGACAGGGTAGTTACACAGATACGCAGTATTTT. This codes for CASSLRQGSYTDTQYF.

Only one count was recorded for this clone. The rearrangement uses TRBV19 and TRBJ2-5; TRBD2 aligns across 8 bases. Germline V gene sequence: CDR1 LNHDA, CDR2 SQIVND (reference sequence). J was trimmed by 5 bases and V by 3 bases; bases with no gene match: 5. This CDR3 is 14 amino acids long. CDR3 loop: CASSMTLAVETQYF. DNA for the CDR3: TGTGCCAGTAGTATGACACTAGCGGTGGAGACCCAGTACTTC.

This chain joins TRBV6-5 and TRBJ2-7, with TRBD1 matching over 7 bases. The germline V gene has CDR1 MNHEY and CDR2 SVGAGI. V shed 4 bases, J shed 0 bases, and the junction held 3 bases outside the gene matches. This CDR3 spans 14 amino acids. CDR3 region: CASSSRQGSYEQYF. CDR3 coding DNA: TGTGCCAGCAGTTCTAGACAGGGCTCCTACGAGCAGTACTTC.

The J gene is TRBJ1-5, the V gene TRBV2; the match to TRBD1 covers 9 bases. The V gene end was trimmed by 6 bases and the J gene end by 7 bases; junction bases not matched to a gene: 16. The CDR3 is made up of 17 amino acids. Germline V gene lookup returns CDR1 SNHLY and CDR2 FYNNEI. The DNA of the CDR3 is TGTGCCAGCAGCCCTACCCGGGACAGGGCGATCCGGCAGCCCCAGCATTTT. Residues: CASSPTRDRAIRQPQHF.

The chain is built from TRBV6-4 and TRBJ2-3; D is possibly TRBD1 (5 bases). Trimming cost V 2 bases and J 4 bases, with 10 bases left between them. CDR1 is MRHNA and CDR2 is SNTAGT in the germline V gene. The CDR3 runs 14 residues. Written as DNA, the CDR3 is TGTGCCAGCAGTGACAGGGGTTCCCCAGATACGCAGTATTTT. It codes for CASSDRGSPDTQYF.

This chain joins TRBV19 and TRBJ2-1, with TRBD2 as a possible D gene (5 bases). The CDR3 runs 14 residues. The germline V gene has CDR1 LNHDA and CDR2 SQIVND (reference sequence). V shed 3 bases and J shed 10 bases, with 16 bases lying between them. The CDR3 here is CASSIARGTGEQFF. The DNA of the CDR3 is TGTGCCAGTAGTATCGCCCGGGGAACGGGAGAGCAGTTCTTC.

The V and J genes are TRBV10-3 and TRBJ1-1; 9 bases line up with TRBD1. V dropped 7 bases and J dropped 1; count of bases not matched to a gene: 7. CDR1 and CDR2 (germline): ENHRY, SYGVKD. The CDR3 covers 15 residues. CDR3 protein: CAITDTDRGNTEAFF. In DNA, the CDR3 is TGTGCCATCACCGATACGGACAGGGGGAACACTGAAGCTTTCTTT.

The chain uses TRBV7-9 and TRBJ2-3, with a weak D call TRBD2 (6 bases). Germline V gives CDR1 SEHNR, CDR2 FQNEAQ (reference sequence). The V end lost 1 base, the J end lost 5 bases, and 13 bases lay between the germline ends. The CDR3 loop spans 15 amino acids. CDR3 amino acids: CASSLGSLAVDTQYF. Here the CDR3 DNA reads TGTGCCAGCAGCTTAGGATCGTTAGCGGTAGATACGCAGTATTTT.

This chain uses TRBV19 with TRBJ2-3, with 9 bases that match TRBD2. Germline V gene sequence: CDR1 LNHDA, CDR2 SQIVND (reference sequence). J was trimmed by 4 bases and V by 7 bases; bases with no gene match: 3. The CDR3 sequence is 13 residues long. This CDR3 is CASNAGGPDTQYF. CDR3 bases: TGTGCCAGTAATGCGGGAGGGCCAGATACGCAGTATTTT.

The chain joins TRBV30 to TRBJ1-3, with D perhaps TRBD1 (5 bases). Germline CDR1 and CDR2: GTSNPN and SVGIG (reference sequence). The CDR3 is made up of 13 amino acids. Trimming pared 5 bases from V and 0 bases from J, leaving 8 bases between. The CDR3 spells CAWDSTSGNTIYF. In nucleotides, the CDR3 is TGTGCCTGGGACAGTACCTCTGGAAACACCATATATTTT. The full variable domain, in which reference TRBV30 and TRBJ1-3 provide the parts outside the CDR3, is SQTIHQWPATLVQPVGSPLSLECTVEGTSNPNLYWYRQAAGRGLQLLFYSVGIGQISSEVPQNLSASRPQDRQFILSSKKLLLSDSGFYLCAWDSTSGNTIYFGEGSWLTVV.

The rearrangement uses TRBV5-1 and TRBJ2-2; 11 bases fit TRBD2. Per germline, CDR1 SGHRS and CDR2 YFSETQ. Losses at the gene ends were 0 bases for V and 5 bases for J; bases not matched to a gene: 3. The CDR3 is 16 residues long. The CDR3 nucleotides read TGCGCCAGCAGCTTGGGGGCTAGCGGGAGGACCGGGGAGCTGTTTTTT. The encoded protein is CASSLGASGRTGELFF.

This clone was picked up a small number of times. The rearrangement joins TRBV7-9 to TRBJ1-2, with a weak D call TRBD1 (5 bases). V was cut by 5 bases and J by 2 bases, with 9 bases left in between. The CDR3 covers 13 residues. Looked up from germline, CDR1 is SEHNR and CDR2 is FQNEAQ (reference sequence). The CDR3 protein is CASSPDTNYGYTF. The DNA of the CDR3 is TGTGCCAGCAGCCCGGACACCAACTATGGCTACACCTTC.

This chain connects TRBV28 to TRBJ1-5, with D uncertain. Germline V gene data show CDR1 as MDHEN and CDR2 as SYDVKM. The V and J ends lost 7 bases and 3 bases respectively, with 13 bases between them. The CDR3 spans 14 residues. The CDR3 DNA is TGTGCCAGCACTCCTTACTGGGTCAATCAGCCCCAGCATTTT. Translating it yields CASTPYWVNQPQHF.

This clone was recorded once. This chain links TRBV19 with TRBJ1-1; a possible D gene is TRBD1 (5 bases). Per germline, CDR1 LNHDA and CDR2 SQIVND (reference sequence). The CDR3 loop spans 14 amino acids. Trimming took 5 bases from V and 3 from J, leaving 13 bases between them. In DNA, the CDR3 is TGTGCCAGTAGTTTCCTCGTAGGGGACACTGAAGCTTTCTTT. Protein: CASSFLVGDTEAFF.

This clone occurred once. V gene TRBV24-1 combines with J gene TRBJ2-5; D possibly matches TRBD1 or TRBD2 (6 bases each). The CDR3 loop spans 16 amino acids. Trimming stripped 4 bases from V and 5 bases from J, with 19 bases between. Germline V gene data show CDR1 as KGHDR and CDR2 as SFDVKD. CDR3 region: CATSDSDTGGGETQYF. The CDR3 bases are TGTGCCACCAGTGACTCCGACACCGGAGGGGGGGAGACCCAGTACTTC.

A note on this clone: The junction and the germline gene differ at one end; a read error may be behind it. J is TRBJ2-7 and V is TRBV7-7; D unclear. The V gene's germline CDR1 is SSHAT and CDR2 FNYEAQ (reference sequence). The CDR3 contains 13 residues. CDR3 in DNA: TGTGCTAGCAGTCCTCCGTTCTCCTACGAGCAGTACTTC. Its protein is CASSPPFSYEQYF.

V is TRBV3-1 (or the pseudogene TRBV3-2) and J is TRBJ2-7; maybe TRBD2 (5 bases). CDR3 length equals 16 residues. CDR1 is LGHDT, CDR2 YNNKEL, per germline (reference sequence). V was pared by 0 bases and J by 0 bases, with 12 bases between. The CDR3 loop reads CASSQDTEGPSYEQYF. The CDR3 nucleotides are TGTGCCAGCAGCCAAGATACTGAGGGTCCCTCCTACGAGCAGTACTTC.

The genes are TRBV14 and TRBJ2-7; D might be TRBD2 (6 bases). V was pared by 6 bases and J by 2 bases, with 23 bases between. Germline V gives CDR1 SGHDN, CDR2 FVKESK. This CDR3 has 17 amino acids. As DNA, the CDR3 is TGTGCCAGCAGTCGTGGACCGGGCAGCGGGTCAGCCTACGAGCAGTACTTC. Its protein product is CASSRGPGSGSAYEQYF.

V is TRBV6-6 and J is TRBJ1-6, with 7 nucleotides matching TRBD1. The CDR3 consists of 14 residues. CDR1 and CDR2 from the germline V gene are MNHNY and SVGAGI (reference sequence). The J segment lost 10 bases and the V segment lost 6 bases, leaving 9 bases of the junction unmatched. Written as DNA, the CDR3 is TGTGCCAGCAGCTACATAACAGGGGAATCACCCCTCCACTTT. Translating it yields CASSYITGESPLHF.